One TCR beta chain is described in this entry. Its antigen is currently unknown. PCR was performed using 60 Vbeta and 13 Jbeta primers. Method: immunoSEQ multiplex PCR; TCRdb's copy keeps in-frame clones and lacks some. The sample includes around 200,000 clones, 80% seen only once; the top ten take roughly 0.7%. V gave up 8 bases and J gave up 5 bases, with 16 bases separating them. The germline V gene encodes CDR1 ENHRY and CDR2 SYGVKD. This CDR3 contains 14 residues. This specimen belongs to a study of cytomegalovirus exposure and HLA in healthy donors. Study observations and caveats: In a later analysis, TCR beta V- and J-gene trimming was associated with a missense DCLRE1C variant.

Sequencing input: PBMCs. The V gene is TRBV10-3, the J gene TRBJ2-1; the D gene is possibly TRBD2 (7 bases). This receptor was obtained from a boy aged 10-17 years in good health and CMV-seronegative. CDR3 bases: TGTGCCATCCGGCGCAGGGGAGGGGACAATGAGCAGTTCTTC. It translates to CAIRRRGGDNEQFF.